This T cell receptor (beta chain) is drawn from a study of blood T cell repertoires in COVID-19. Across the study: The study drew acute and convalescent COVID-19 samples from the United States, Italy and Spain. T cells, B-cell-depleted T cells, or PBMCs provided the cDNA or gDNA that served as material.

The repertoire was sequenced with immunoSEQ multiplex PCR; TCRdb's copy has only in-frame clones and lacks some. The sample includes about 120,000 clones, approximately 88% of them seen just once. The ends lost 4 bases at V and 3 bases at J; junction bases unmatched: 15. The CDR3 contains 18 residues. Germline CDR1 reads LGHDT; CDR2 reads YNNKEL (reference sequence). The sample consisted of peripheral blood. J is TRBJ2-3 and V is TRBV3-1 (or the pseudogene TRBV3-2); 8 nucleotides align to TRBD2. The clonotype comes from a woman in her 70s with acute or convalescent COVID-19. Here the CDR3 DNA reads TGTGCCAGCAGCCCCAGGGGAGGGGGTAGCGGGGTAACAGATACGCAGTATTTT. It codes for CASSPRGGGSGVTDTQYF.